Shown below are 5 T cell receptor beta chains from a single sample sequenced in a study of metastatic and nonmetastatic thyroid tumors (dated by TCRdb to the early 2020s). Libraries were constructed by PCR. The data were produced on an Illumina HiSeq 4000. TCRdb passed the public sequencing reads through fastp at Q25 and MiXCR, retaining productive beta sequences. This sample gives around 35,000 clones in total; about 16% of them show up just once. Clones ranked in the top ten supply around 3.7% of the sample. Before undergoing thyroid surgery, none of the patients had been given any kind of treatment. The sequencing input was blood. The source is a female donor with papillary thyroid cancer or a benign thyroid nodule (not recorded which). Some clones in this sample may be carry-over from other donors' samples.

This clone was seen many times. V usage is TRBV7-8 and J usage is TRBJ1-2; TRBD1 matches at 7 bases. Germline V CDR1 and CDR2: SGHVS, FQNEAQ. The CDR3 has 15 amino acids. V lost 4 bases and J lost 6; bases outside the gene matches: 11. DNA of the CDR3: TGTGCCAGCAGCTCAACACAGGGGAACCGGCATGGCTACACCTTC. It yields the protein CASSSTQGNRHGYTF.

This clone was seen ten or more times. The rearrangement joins TRBV6-6 to TRBJ1-5, with D uncertain. The length of the CDR3 is 14 residues. Germline CDR1 and CDR2: MNHNY and SVGAGI (reference sequence). The V end was cut by 1 base, the J end by 1 base, with 5 bases between. For the CDR3, the DNA is TGTGCCAGCAGTTACTATGGGAGCAATCAGCCCCAGCATTTT. It encodes CASSYYGSNQPQHF.

In this sample, this clone turned up many times. The chain combines TRBV28 with TRBJ2-3, with TRBD2 matching 8 bases. This CDR3 comprises 15 residues. Germline V gives CDR1 MDHEN, CDR2 SYDVKM. The J segment lost 1 base and the V segment lost 6 bases, leaving 6 bases of the junction unmatched. The CDR3 DNA reads TGTGCCAGCAGCACACTAGCGGAGGGCACAGATACGCAGTATTTT. Encoded protein: CASSTLAEGTDTQYF.

This chain connects TRBV20-1 to TRBJ1-2; D unresolved. V was trimmed by 5 bases and J by 5 bases, leaving 21 bases between them. This CDR3 is 15 amino acids long. Germline-derived CDR1 and CDR2 are DFQATT and SNEGSKA (reference sequence). CDR3 coding DNA: TGCAGTGCTGGAAGGCCTGGCGGCCGAAGTTATGGCTACACCTTC. Its protein product is CSAGRPGGRSYGYTF.

This clone occurred many times. The chain combines TRBV2 with TRBJ1-4; 8 positions agree with TRBD1. After removal of 6 bases from V and 6 bases from J, the junction contained 9 bases not matched to a gene. The CDR3 covers 15 residues. The V gene's germline CDR1 is SNHLY and CDR2 FYNNEI. This CDR3 is CASSVSTGAYEKLFF. CDR3 sequence (DNA): TGTGCCAGCAGCGTTTCGACAGGGGCGTATGAAAAACTGTTTTTT.